The next 21 T cell receptor beta chains were all read from a single sample in a study of response to subunit inactivated influenza vaccine. MiXCR was run by TCRdb on the RT-PCR reads, yielding one entry per CDR3 protein. This table holds some 480,000 distinct CDR3 sequences, roughly 11% found once. Sequencing was performed on PBMCs from blood, taken roughly 47 days after vaccination. Receptors were obtained from a man aged 50-60 years who received an inactivated influenza vaccine.

A few counts support this clonotype. The CDR3 bases are TGTGCCAGCAGTTATCAGGGGAACCCCCCCGCTTTCTTT. Its protein is CASSYQGNPPAFF. The rearrangement links TRBV2 to TRBJ1-1, with D tentatively TRBD1 (6 bases). Germline CDR1 SNHLY, CDR2 FYNNEI. V shed 5 bases and J shed 11 bases, with 18 bases lying between them. The CDR3 is made up of 13 amino acids.

The J gene is TRBJ2-2, the V gene TRBV25-1; D call uncertain. The length of the CDR3 is 14 residues. CDR1 and CDR2 from the germline V gene are MGHDK and SYGVNS. Trimming shortened V by 3 bases and J by 3 bases, and 8 bases separated the two germline ends. The CDR3 DNA follows: TGTGCCAGCAGTGACAGCTTTGACACCGGGGAGCTGTTTTTT. It yields the protein CASSDSFDTGELFF.

In this sample, this clonotype turned up many times. CDR3 bases: TGTGCCAGCAGCCAGGGACCTATTAACACTGAAGCTTTCTTT. Translating gives CASSQGPINTEAFF. This chain links TRBV12-3 or TRBV12-4 with TRBJ1-1, with a possible D match to TRBD1 (5 bases). With 6 bases removed from V and 2 bases from J, the gap between germline ends came to 13 bases. This CDR3 is built from 14 residues.

This clonotype was seen more than once but under ten times. The chain is built from TRBV5-1 and TRBJ1-2; TRBD1 is a possible D gene (5 bases). The CDR3 is made up of 14 amino acids. V shed 3 bases and J shed 4 bases, with 13 bases lying between them. CDR1 and CDR2 (germline): SGHRS, YFSETQ. CDR3 residues: CASSSSDSRYGYTF. CDR3 in DNA: TGCGCCAGCAGCTCGTCCGACAGCCGCTATGGCTACACCTTC. Using reference TRBV5-1 and TRBJ1-2 for the parts outside the CDR3, the full variable domain is KAGVTQTPRYLIKTRGQQVTLSCSPISGHRSVSWYQQTPGQGLQFLFEYFSETQRNKGNFPGRFSGRQFSNSRSEMNVSTLELGDSALYLCASSSSDSRYGYTFGSGTRLTVV.

The rearrangement joins TRBV6-2 or TRBV6-3 to TRBJ2-7; D might be TRBD1 or TRBD2, each matching 5 bases. Germline CDR1 and CDR2: MNHEY and SVGEGT. V lost 2 bases and J 2 bases, leaving 7 bases between the germline ends. The CDR3 is 13 amino acids. The CDR3 nucleotides are TGTGCCAGCAGTTACGGGGGACCCTACGAGCAGTACTTC. This codes for CASSYGGPYEQYF.

The CDR3 sequence is CASSETSVSYNEQFF. Written as DNA, the CDR3 is TGTGCCAGCAGTGAGACTAGCGTCTCCTACAATGAGCAGTTCTTC. The chain recombines TRBV2 with TRBJ2-1, with 8 bases lining up with TRBD2. J was trimmed by 0 bases and V by 3 bases; bases with no gene match: 1. The CDR3 runs 15 residues. Germline V lookup: CDR1 SNHLY, CDR2 FYNNEI.

V is TRBV6-1 and J is TRBJ2-7; D is unresolved. Germline CDR1 and CDR2: MNHNS and SASEGT. CDR3 length: 12 residues. The germline V and J ends were trimmed by 1 base and 3 bases, with 4 bases remaining between them. CDR3 nucleotide sequence: TGTGCCAGCAGTGAAGACTTCTACGAGCAGTACTTC. Translation gives CASSEDFYEQYF.

In this sample, this clonotype turned up many times. This chain connects TRBV5-5 to TRBJ1-1, with D possibly matching TRBD1 (6 bases). There are 14 residues in the CDR3. The germline V gene encodes CDR1 SGHKS and CDR2 YYEKEE (reference sequence). V was shortened by 4 bases and J by 3 bases, with 13 bases between the two germline ends. The CDR3 DNA is TGTGCCAGCAGCAGGGACACTAGGTACACTGAAGCTTTCTTT. This gives the protein CASSRDTRYTEAFF.

This chain uses TRBV20-1 with TRBJ1-2; 7 nucleotides line up with TRBD1. The CDR3 sequence is 12 residues long. The V and J ends lost 3 bases and 7 bases, in that order; junction bases with no gene match: 5. The germline CDR1 and CDR2 sequences are DFQATT and SNEGSKA (reference sequence). The CDR3 DNA sequence: TGCAGTGCTAGCCGGGACAGAGGTGGCTACACCTTC. As protein: CSASRDRGGYTF.

The J gene is TRBJ1-5, the V gene TRBV12-3 or TRBV12-4; perhaps TRBD1 as D (6 bases). The CDR3 is 12 amino acids. V dropped 5 bases and J dropped 7 bases, with 9 bases sitting between them. Written as DNA, the CDR3 is TGTGCCAGCAGTACAGGGAGACAGCCCCAGCATTTT. Protein sequence: CASSTGRQPQHF.

This clonotype was recorded a few times. This chain joins TRBV6-2 or TRBV6-3 and TRBJ2-2; 7 bases agree with TRBD1. The germline CDR1 and CDR2 sequences are MNHEY and SVGEGT. The CDR3 runs 17 residues. V shed 0 bases, J shed 3 bases, and the junction held 7 bases outside the gene matches. Written as DNA, the CDR3 is TGTGCCAGCAGTTACTCCGCAGGGACAGTCGACACCGGGGAGCTGTTTTTT. Amino acid sequence: CASSYSAGTVDTGELFF.

In this sample, this clonotype turned up a few times. The chain combines TRBV20-1 with TRBJ2-2; D is ambiguous. Germline V CDR1 and CDR2: DFQATT, SNEGSKA (reference sequence). Trimming removed 4 bases from V and 2 bases from J, with 8 bases in between. The CDR3 length is 13 residues. The CDR3 DNA reads as TGCAGTGCTATGTTAGCTAACACCGGGGAGCTGTTTTTT. Protein: CSAMLANTGELFF.

This clonotype was detected a few times. The V call is TRBV29-1, the J call TRBJ2-6, with 7 bases fitting TRBD2. V gave up 1 base and J gave up 3 bases; unmatched junction bases: 6. Germline CDR1 and CDR2: SQVTM and ANQGSEA. The CDR3 is 16 residues long. CDR3 sequence reads: CSVEGGAGLGANVLTF. The CDR3 coding sequence is TGCAGCGTTGAAGGCGGAGCGGGGCTTGGGGCCAACGTCCTGACTTTC.

This clonotype was detected many times. The CDR3, as DNA: TGCGCCAGCAGCTTTGGGACTATGGGGAATGAGCAGTTCTTC. Translated, it gives CASSFGTMGNEQFF. The gene calls are TRBV5-1 and TRBJ2-1; 7 positions agree with TRBD2. Germline CDR1 is SGHRS and CDR2 is YFSETQ. With V trimmed by 2 bases and J by 7 bases, 6 bases remained unmatched. CDR3 length: 14 residues.

Concerning this clonotype itself: One end of the junction is discordant with germline, which a read error may explain. The genes are TRBV7-2 and TRBJ2-1; 13 nucleotides line up with TRBD2. CDR1 and CDR2 from the germline V gene are SGHTA and FQGNSA. The CDR3 contains 13 residues. The DNA for the CDR3 is TGTGCCAGCAGCCCACGGACTAGCGGGAGAGATACCTTC. Residues: CASSPRTSGRDTF. The full variable domain, its missing parts supplied by reference TRBV7-2 and TRBJ2-1, is GAGVSQSPSNKVTEKGKDVELRCDPISGHTALYWYRQSLGQGLEFLIYFQGNSAPDKSGLPSDRFSAERTGGSVSTLTIQRTQQEDSAVYLCASSPRTSGRDTFGPGTRLTVL.

At least ten counts were recorded for this clonotype. The chain links TRBV12-3 or TRBV12-4 to TRBJ2-7; 8 nucleotides line up with TRBD1. The CDR3 is made up of 14 amino acids. V trimming: 3 bases; J trimming: 5 bases; junction bases outside the gene matches: 6. The CDR3 region has the DNA TGTGCCAGCAGTTTGACCGACAGGGGCCACGAGCAGTACTTC. Translation: CASSLTDRGHEQYF.

This clonotype showed up many times. The J gene is TRBJ1-4, the V gene TRBV4-3; a possible D gene is TRBD1 (5 bases). Germline-derived CDR1 and CDR2 are LGHNA and YSLEER. Between the trimmed V and J ends, which lost 1 base and 4 bases, there was a span of 19 bases. The CDR3 is 18 amino acids. The CDR3 coding sequence is TGCGCCAGCAGCCAAGTATTACGCCCGAGGGGCGGTAATGAAAAACTGTTTTTT. This translates into CASSQVLRPRGGNEKLFF.

The chain couples TRBV20-1 to TRBJ1-4; D is ambiguous. Trimming took 0 bases from V and 3 from J, leaving 11 bases between them. CDR1 DFQATT and CDR2 SNEGSKA come from the germline V gene (reference sequence). This CDR3 has 15 residues. This chain's CDR3 is CSARDPYSSNEKLFF. CDR3 nucleotide sequence: TGCAGTGCTAGAGATCCTTACAGTTCTAATGAAAAACTGTTTTTT.

This clonotype was counted ten times or more. The chain joins TRBV20-1 to TRBJ2-1; 9 bases are a match to TRBD1. The germline gives CDR1 DFQATT, CDR2 SNEGSKA (reference sequence). This CDR3 comprises 14 residues. The V and J ends lost 6 bases and 1 base, in that order; junction bases with no gene match: 4. CDR3 protein: CSAVDRGSYNEQFF. The CDR3 nucleotides read TGCAGTGCCGTGGACAGGGGATCCTACAATGAGCAGTTCTTC.

This clonotype showed up just a few times. The gene calls are TRBV29-1 and TRBJ2-7, with 16 bases matching TRBD2. From germline, CDR1 is SQVTM and CDR2 ANQGSEA. The CDR3 spans 15 residues. Unmatched junction bases numbered 8, after V lost 6 bases and J lost 6 bases. CDR3 residues: CSVATGLAGGSEQYF. In DNA, the CDR3 is TGCAGCGTGGCCACGGGACTAGCGGGAGGGTCCGAGCAGTACTTC.

The chain combines TRBV15 with TRBJ2-7, with TRBD1 matching over 9 bases. The CDR3 is made up of 17 amino acids. Unmatched junction bases numbered 10, after V lost 1 base and J lost 3 bases. The V gene's germline CDR1 is LNHNV and CDR2 YYDKDF (reference sequence). CDR3 protein: CATSRGGLLDRGYEQYF. The DNA for the CDR3 is TGTGCCACCAGCAGAGGGGGGCTTTTGGACAGGGGCTACGAGCAGTACTTC.